This T cell receptor beta chain was recorded in a study of CD8 T cells in ankylosing spondylitis. Broader study findings: Some of these motif variants have turned up before, in reports on reactive arthritis synovial fluid and blood. In ankylosing spondylitis patients, matched synovial fluid reportedly showed significant enrichment of disease-linked clones. For ankylosing spondylitis blood, a TCR beta motif of several highly homologous variants appeared characteristic.

This clonotype has a handful of counts. Antigen unknown. Each TCR beta library was made by quantitative 5'-RACE that incorporated molecular barcodes. TCRdb called the 5' RACE reads again in MiXCR, with one record for every CDR3 protein. The sample carries around 280,000 distinct CDR3 sequences, 20% recorded once. J was trimmed by 1 base and V by 4 bases; bases with no gene match: 7. The CDR3 length is 16 residues. Germline CDR1 and CDR2: SGHKS and YYEKEE (reference sequence). The rearrangement uses TRBV5-5 and TRBJ1-5, with 8 bases matching TRBD1. The clonotype comes from a male donor with ankylosing spondylitis or in good health (not recorded which). What was sequenced was blood, either unsorted or a sorted T cell fraction (not recorded which). This CDR3 is CASSLEAGGSNQPQHF. The CDR3 DNA reads TGTGCCAGCAGCCTTGAGGCAGGGGGCAGCAATCAGCCCCAGCATTTT.